The sequence of this T cell receptor beta chain was determined in a study of blood T cell repertoires in COVID-19. Whole-study context: From the United States, Italy and Spain came samples of acute and convalescent COVID-19.

The trim removed 9 bases at V and 1 base at J, leaving 14 bases unmatched. Germline values: CDR1 MNHEY, CDR2 SMNVEV (reference sequence). The CDR3 length is 17 residues. Study processing details: Using reference gene primer amplification, nucleated cell counts were estimated. Here immunoSEQ multiplex PCR was the method, and the copy in TCRdb shows in-frame clones only, minus some. V and J calls and clone size are as listed in that table; D and trimming were resolved from the DNA. In the table there are about 53,000 clones, approximately 87% of which are singletons. This TCR was sampled from a middle-aged man with acute or convalescent COVID-19. Sequencing was performed on peripheral blood. This chain joins TRBV27 and TRBJ2-3, with 9 nucleotides matching TRBD2. This chain's CDR3 is CAREECSGSGGTDTQYF. For the CDR3, the DNA is TGTGCCAGAGAAGAGTGTAGCGGGAGTGGTGGCACAGATACGCAGTATTTT.